Below, 21 T cell receptor beta chains from the same sample are listed, as sequenced in a study of T-cell memory formation after mild COVID-19 (dated by TCRdb to about 2021). Libraries were prepared through 5' RACE. These reads were obtained on an Illumina NovaSeq 6000. Starting from the raw public reads, TCRdb applied fastp trimming at Q25, assembled clones with MiXCR and retained in-frame beta chains. Identical CDR3 protein sequences are pooled into one entry, listed with their most common genes and DNA. This sample is represented by 290,000 or so distinct CDR3 sequences; 19% of them were singletons. The top ten hold roughly 21% of the sample. Specimen: PBMCs or a T cell subset sorted from them (not recorded which). The receptor set was obtained from a man younger than 35 who had mild COVID-19 (a few samples of this study predate the infection). The sample titles of this study are shuffled in the database, so cell type and time point are left out; the donor was told from shared clones.

This clonotype was counted between two and nine times. The chain joins TRBV18 to TRBJ2-5; the match to TRBD1 covers 7 bases. This CDR3 region has 14 residues. The J segment lost 3 bases and the V segment lost 5 bases, leaving 6 bases of the junction unmatched. Germline V gene lookup returns CDR1 KGHSH and CDR2 LQKENI. This CDR3 is CASSSRGNKETQYF. CDR3 in DNA: TGTGCCAGCTCATCCAGGGGGAACAAAGAGACCCAGTACTTC.

The sample holds many counts of this clonotype. The CDR3 is CASSQESGQPQHF. The CDR3 DNA follows: TGCGCCAGCAGCCAAGAAAGTGGGCAGCCCCAGCATTTT. The genes are TRBV4-1 and TRBJ1-5; D ambiguous. Germline CDR1 is MGHRA and CDR2 is YSYEKL. V lost 0 bases to trimming and J lost 7 bases, with 7 bases between them. CDR3 size: 13 residues.

In this sample, this clonotype turned up a few times. The rearrangement uses TRBV6-6 and TRBJ2-5; D is undetermined. V was pared by 8 bases and J by 5 bases, with 12 bases between. The CDR3 spans 12 residues. Germline V gene lookup returns CDR1 MNHNY and CDR2 SVGAGI (reference sequence). The chain's CDR3 is CASAMNEETQYF. CDR3 nucleotide sequence: TGTGCCAGCGCCATGAATGAGGAGACCCAGTACTTC.

This clonotype came up many times. V and J are TRBV7-2 and TRBJ2-7; perhaps TRBD2 as D (6 bases). Trimming cost V 5 bases and J 7 bases, with 18 bases left between them. Germline lookup yields CDR1 SGHTA and CDR2 FQGNSA. CDR3 length: 14 amino acids. The CDR3 region is CASSRRDLWGEQYF. For the CDR3, the DNA is TGTGCCAGCAGCCGGAGGGACCTCTGGGGAGAGCAGTACTTC.

The chain recombines TRBV12-3 or TRBV12-4 with TRBJ2-3, with D perhaps being TRBD1 or TRBD2 (5 bases each). Trimming removed 4 bases at V and 10 bases at J, with 18 bases between. This CDR3 region has 14 residues. The CDR3 here is CASSSRDEEMAQYF. DNA for the CDR3: TGTGCCAGCAGTTCCCGGGACGAGGAGATGGCGCAGTATTTT.

As for this clonotype: This may come from a read error, since a much larger clone is one base off. V is TRBV6-5 and J is TRBJ2-6; D not resolved. The CDR3 has 14 residues. Trimming took 4 bases from V and 0 from J, leaving 4 bases between them. Germline CDR1 is MNHEY and CDR2 is SVGAGI. CDR3 nucleotides: TGTGCCAGCAGTTTCCTCTCTGGGGCCAACGTCCTGACTTTC. Its protein product is CASSFLSGANVLTF.

This clonotype turned up a few times. The CDR3 end shows no conserved phenylalanine or tryptophan, and so a read error is likely. The chain has TRBV7-3 and TRBJ2-5; 9 bases map to TRBD2. CDR1 is SGHTA and CDR2 is FQGTGA in the germline V gene. The ends lost 5 bases at V and 5 bases at J; junction bases unmatched: 12. This CDR3 is built from 16 residues. CDR3 in amino acids: CASSLDRREGGETQYL. CDR3 DNA: TGTGCCAGCAGCCTGGACAGGCGGGAGGGTGGGGAGACCCAGTACTTA.

This rearrangement joins TRBV6-5 to TRBJ1-1; TRBD1 is a possible D gene (5 bases). Germline assignment: CDR1 MNHEY and CDR2 SVGAGI. Trimming pared 7 bases from V and 1 base from J, leaving 16 bases between. This CDR3 contains 15 residues. CDR3 amino acids: CASIPTGLENTEAFF. The DNA of the CDR3 is TGTGCCAGCATTCCTACGGGGCTTGAGAACACTGAAGCTTTCTTT.

This clonotype was detected only a few times. This sequence joins TRBV4-3 and TRBJ2-5; D is undetermined. V lost 2 bases and J lost 7, with 11 bases in between. The CDR3 runs to 13 residues. Per germline, CDR1 LGHNA and CDR2 YSLEER. Here the CDR3 reads CASSQITRGTQYF. CDR3 nucleotides: TGCGCCAGCAGCCAAATAACTCGAGGGACCCAGTACTTC.

The chain is built from TRBV10-3 and TRBJ1-2, with D perhaps TRBD1 (5 bases). Trimming left V 6 bases short and J 6 bases short, with 8 bases between. The CDR3 totals 11 residues. Germline V gene lookup returns CDR1 ENHRY and CDR2 SYGVKD. DNA of the CDR3: TGTGCCATCAGCAGGGATCATGGCTACACCTTC. Translated, it gives CAISRDHGYTF.

The chain recombines TRBV5-1 with TRBJ2-1; D is unclear. The V gene's germline CDR1 is SGHRS and CDR2 YFSETQ. V dropped 3 bases and J dropped 8 bases, with 15 bases sitting between them. This CDR3 region has 14 residues. The CDR3 DNA sequence: TGCGCCAGCAGCTCTGAGGTACCTTCAGATGAGCAGTTCTTC. It yields the protein CASSSEVPSDEQFF.

This clonotype turned up a few times. The chain links TRBV7-2 to TRBJ2-7; D unresolved. The CDR3 is 13 residues long. Trimming pared 3 bases from V and 3 bases from J, leaving 9 bases between. Germline V lookup: CDR1 SGHTA, CDR2 FQGNSA. CDR3 nucleotide sequence: TGTGCCAGCAGCTTGGGGATCCACTACGAGCAGTACGTC. It translates to CASSLGIHYEQYV.

The chain carries TRBV4-3 and TRBJ2-2, with 9 bases fitting TRBD2. The trim removed 3 bases at V and 6 bases at J, leaving 14 bases unmatched. Germline V gene lookup returns CDR1 LGHNA and CDR2 YSLEER. CDR3 length equals 18 residues. The CDR3 loop is CASSHPTLAGLWAGELFF. As DNA, the CDR3 is TGCGCCAGCAGCCACCCCACCCTAGCGGGGTTATGGGCCGGGGAGCTGTTTTTT.

This clonotype occurred a few times. The rearrangement links TRBV12-3 or TRBV12-4 to TRBJ1-4; tentatively, D is TRBD1 (5 bases). The germline V and J ends were trimmed by 5 bases and 5 bases, with 15 bases remaining between them. The CDR3 loop spans 15 amino acids. CDR3 protein: CASSRRGHENEKLFF. As DNA, the CDR3 is TGTGCCAGCAGTCGCCGTGGACACGAAAATGAAAAACTGTTTTTT.

This clonotype was counted many times. Written as DNA, the CDR3 is TGTGCCAGCAGTTTAAGACCGGGGGGTTTGGACGAGCAGTACTTC. Residues: CASSLRPGGLDEQYF. V usage is TRBV27 and J usage is TRBJ2-7; TRBD2 aligns across 7 bases. In germline, CDR1 is MNHEY, CDR2 SMNVEV (reference sequence). J lost 5 bases, V lost 2 bases, and 9 bases had no gene match. This CDR3 comprises 15 residues.

V gene TRBV27 combines with J gene TRBJ2-3; 11 bases match TRBD2. V lost 5 bases and J lost 5; bases outside the gene matches: 3. CDR1 is MNHEY and CDR2 is SMNVEV in the germline V gene (reference sequence). The CDR3 runs to 14 residues. Written as DNA, the CDR3 is TGTGCCAGCAGTCTACTAGCGGGGGAAGATACGCAGTATTTT. This gives the protein CASSLLAGEDTQYF.

The chain carries TRBV6-1 and TRBJ2-7; no clear D gene. This CDR3 has 13 residues. Between the trimmed V and J ends, which lost 7 bases and 5 bases, there was a span of 15 bases. Germline CDR1 and CDR2: MNHNS and SASEGT. The chain's CDR3 is CASKDFRRHEQYV. Here the CDR3 DNA reads TGTGCCAGCAAGGATTTTAGGCGCCACGAGCAGTACGTC.

This clonotype was seen at least ten times. This chain connects TRBV15 to TRBJ2-1; 7 bases align to TRBD1. The CDR3 spans 15 residues. The germline gives CDR1 LNHNV, CDR2 YYDKDF (reference sequence). V lost 6 bases, J lost 0 bases, and 5 bases stayed unmatched. CDR3 sequence (DNA): TGTGCCACCAGTTCTGACAGGGCCTCCTACAATGAGCAGTTCTTC. It codes for CATSSDRASYNEQFF.

V is TRBV7-9 and J is TRBJ2-3; TRBD2 matches 13 bases. J was trimmed by 5 bases and V by 6 bases; bases with no gene match: 8. Germline-derived CDR1 and CDR2 are SEHNR and FQNEAQ (reference sequence). The CDR3 sequence is 16 residues long. This chain's CDR3 is CASSSWTSGRGDTQYF. Written as DNA, the CDR3 is TGTGCCAGCAGTTCTTGGACTAGCGGGAGAGGAGATACGCAGTATTTT.

This clonotype occurred a few times. The chain is built from TRBV6-2 or TRBV6-3 and TRBJ1-1, with 7 positions matching TRBD1. Germline CDR1 MNHEY, CDR2 SVGEGT. Trimming at V came to 8 bases and at J to 4 bases, leaving 10 bases not matched to a gene. CDR3 length equals 14 residues. The CDR3 sequence is CASRNRGGSTEAFF. In nucleotides, the CDR3 is TGTGCCAGCCGCAACAGGGGAGGGAGCACTGAAGCTTTCTTT.

This clonotype was seen a handful of times. This sequence joins TRBV20-1 and TRBJ2-3, with 7 bases identical to TRBD2. The CDR3 extends over 16 amino acids. Germline lookup yields CDR1 DFQATT and CDR2 SNEGSKA (reference sequence). After removal of 0 bases from V and 0 bases from J, the junction contained 6 bases not matched to a gene. The CDR3 region has the DNA TGCAGTGCTAGAGACGCAGCGGGGAGCAGCACAGATACGCAGTATTTT. Protein product: CSARDAAGSSTDTQYF.